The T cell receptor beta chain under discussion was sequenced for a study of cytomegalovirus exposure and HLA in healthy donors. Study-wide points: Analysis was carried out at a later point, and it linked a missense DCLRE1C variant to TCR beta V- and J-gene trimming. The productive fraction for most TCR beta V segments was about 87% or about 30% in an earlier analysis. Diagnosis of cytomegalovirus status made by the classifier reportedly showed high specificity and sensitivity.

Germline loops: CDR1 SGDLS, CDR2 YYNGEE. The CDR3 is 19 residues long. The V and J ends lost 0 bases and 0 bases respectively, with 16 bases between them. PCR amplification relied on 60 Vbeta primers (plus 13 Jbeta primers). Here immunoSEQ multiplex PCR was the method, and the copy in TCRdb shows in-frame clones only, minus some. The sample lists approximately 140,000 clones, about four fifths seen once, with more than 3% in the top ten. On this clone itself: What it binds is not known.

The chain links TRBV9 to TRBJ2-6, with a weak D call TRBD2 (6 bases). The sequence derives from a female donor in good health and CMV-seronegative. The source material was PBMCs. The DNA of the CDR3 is TGTGCCAGCAGCGTAGTGCCCGGGGGTCTTTCCTCTGGGGCCAACGTCCTGACTTTC. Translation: CASSVVPGGLSSGANVLTF.